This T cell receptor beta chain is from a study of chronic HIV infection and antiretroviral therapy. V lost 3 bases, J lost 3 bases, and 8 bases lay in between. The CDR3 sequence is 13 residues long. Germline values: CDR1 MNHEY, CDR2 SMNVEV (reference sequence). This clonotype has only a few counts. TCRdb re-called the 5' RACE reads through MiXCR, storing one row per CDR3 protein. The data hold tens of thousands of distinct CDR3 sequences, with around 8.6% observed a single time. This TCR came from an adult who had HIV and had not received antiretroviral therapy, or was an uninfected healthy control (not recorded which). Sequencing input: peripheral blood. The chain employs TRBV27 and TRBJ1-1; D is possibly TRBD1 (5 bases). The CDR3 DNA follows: TGTGCCAGCAGTTTTGCGGGGCACACTGAAGCTTTCTTT. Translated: CASSFAGHTEAFF.